This T cell receptor beta chain was obtained from a study of cytomegalovirus exposure and HLA in healthy donors (dated by TCRdb to about 2017). In the study overall: A later analysis indicated that the 120 or so validation repertoires were generated on the platform also employed for the 700 or so repertoires of the first cohort. The study aimed to test whether cataloging public T cell receptors could reveal signatures of past pathogen exposure. Besides the first cohort of roughly 700 subjects, a separate validation cohort made up of 120 different subjects was used. The study combined high-throughput TCR immunosequencing, statistical association of individual TCRs with disease status, and machine learning to predict cytomegalovirus infection status.

The donors were included in the validation cohort of approximately 120 subjects, a group kept apart from the roughly 700-subject first cohort. Overall results and qualifications from the work: A few of the identified cytomegalovirus-associated TCR beta chains were confirmed in vitro to be specific for cytomegalovirus antigens. Across donors, most TCR sequences were observed very rarely, whereas some public TCRs were present in many individuals. Cytomegalovirus status was reported to be diagnosed by the classifier with high specificity and sensitivity in both the original and validation cohorts. The authors suggested that the approach could potentially be generalized to other disease states and immunological phenotypes. The study listed approximately 150 TCR beta chains as associated with cytomegalovirus. Subsequent analysis determined that TCRs grouped into clusters in the first cohort also showed a tendency toward co-occurrence across the approximately 120 validation repertoires, and 90% to 95% of cluster scores exceeded 0. All 120 or so repertoires were used to score co-occurrence in the validation cohort in a later analysis, because that analysis had no HLA typing for the cohort.

On this clone itself: Its antigen target is currently unknown. No much larger clonotype is one base removed from it; base qualities were not supplied.

Library preparation employed the immunoSEQ multiplex PCR assay. Regarding the original processing steps: A statistical classification framework was developed to diagnose cytomegalovirus status using the catalog of TCR beta chain sequences. TCRdb retrieved this table from immuneACCESS and kept in-frame rearrangements only. Not all clones are present; in checked studies, unresolved V genes account for under half, and no reason is known for the remainder. From that table come the V and J calls and clone size; the DNA was used to work out D and trimming. The sample table contains 45,000 to 70,000 clones; only one count was recorded for approximately 93% of them. The ten largest clones capture roughly 5.2% of the sample. Relative to germline, V is 0 bases shorter and J is 6 bases shorter, with 11 bases between their ends. The CDR3, from cysteine to phenylalanine, totals 15 residues. Just the 45-base CDR3 DNA is kept, in frame starting at base 1. CDR1 and CDR2 were assigned from the germline V gene as LGHNA and YSLEER.

This clonotype originated in a woman under 30 in good health and CMV-seronegative. Sample: PBMCs. The rearrangement combines TRBV4-3 with TRBJ2-2, with no confidently assigned D gene. The nucleotide sequence is given as TGCGCCAGCAGCCAAGACGATTTGAGGTCCGGGGAGCTGTTTTTT. Protein translation: CASSQDDLRSGELFF.